This T cell receptor beta chain appears in the sequencing data of a study of blood T cell repertoires in COVID-19. The assay was immunoSEQ multiplex PCR, and TCRdb's table has in-frame clones only and misses some. This sample has fewer than 200,000 clones, with approximately 82% found just once. Germline trimming cut 8 bases from V and 4 bases from J; bases unmatched to any gene: 6. The CDR3 sequence is 14 residues long. CDR1 is KGHSH and CDR2 is LQKENI in the germline V gene. This TCR was sampled from a woman between 50 and 59 years old who had recovered from COVID-19. The sample comprised PBMCs or T cells enriched from blood (not recorded which). The chain carries TRBV18 and TRBJ2-1; 9 bases map to TRBD1. The CDR3 here is CASAPGQGYNEQFF. The CDR3 coding sequence is TGTGCCAGCGCTCCGGGACAGGGATACAATGAGCAGTTCTTC.